Listed below are T cell receptor beta chains from one sample, sequenced in a study of T cell repertoires in cytomegalovirus infection. TCRdb fed the reads into MiXCR, producing one record per CDR3 protein. The table includes about 130,000 distinct CDR3 sequences, 7.5% to 9% detected once. Sequenced sample: PBMCs. The receptor set was obtained from a human donor in good health (CMV status not recorded). Some clones in this sample may be carry-over from other donors' samples. Both conserved end residues are part of each CDR3. A D gene is named only where the DNA matches it firmly. For some rows the clone size is stated as once, few or many, or as a class when expanded; others skip it.

>TRBJ2-3|NA|many|TRBV14
CASSRYTDTQYF
TGTGCCAGCAGCCGATACACAGATACGCAGTATTTT
>TRBJ1-2|NA|many|TRBV14
CASSQVSGFTLYGYTF
TGTGCCAGCAGCCAAGTTTCGGGATTTACCCTCTATGGCTACACCTTC
>TRBJ2-4|TRBD2|NA|TRBV2
CASSEYSGGVPAKNIQYF
TGTGCCAGCAGTGAATATAGCGGGGGGGTCCCGGCCAAAAACATTCAGTACTTC
>TRBJ2-1|NA|NA|TRBV29-1
CSVPGLLYNEQFF
TGCAGCGTTCCGGGACTCTTATACAATGAGCAGTTCTTC
>TRBJ1-2|TRBD1|many|TRBV7-9
CASSLWDRGNYGYTF
TGTGCCAGCAGCCTCTGGGACAGGGGTAACTATGGCTACACCTTC
>TRBJ2-7|NA|many|TRBV28
CASSSGQGPIYEQYF
TGTGCCAGCAGTTCTGGACAAGGCCCCATCTACGAGCAGTACTTC
>TRBJ2-2|NA|few|TRBV2
CASSEEATFTGELFF
TGTGCCAGCAGTGAAGAGGCCACCTTCACCGGGGAGCTGTTTTTT
>TRBJ2-7|NA|NA|TRBV7-4
CASSFAGISYEQYF
TGTGCCAGCAGTTTCGCGGGAATCTCCTACGAGCAGTACTTC
>TRBJ2-1|TRBD2|few|TRBV2
CASTPGLVEGEQFF
TGTGCCAGCACTCCGGGACTAGTGGAGGGTGAGCAGTTCTTC
>TRBJ1-3|NA|NA|TRBV2
CASSAQNTIYF
TGTGCCAGCAGTGCTCAAAACACCATATATTTT
>TRBJ2-7|NA|many|TRBV6-5
CASSRRGGYEQYF
TGTGCCAGCAGTCGTAGAGGCGGCTACGAGCAGTACTTC
>TRBJ1-1|NA|many|TRBV20-1
CSAHSVWGATEAFF
TGCAGTGCCCACTCCGTCTGGGGGGCCACTGAAGCTTTCTTT
>TRBJ1-1|NA|many|TRBV2
CASSEDRETLNTEAFF
TGTGCCAGCAGTGAAGACAGAGAGACACTGAACACTGAAGCTTTCTTT
>TRBJ2-7|TRBD1|many|TRBV20-1
CSARRQGGAYEQYF
TGCAGTGCGCGCCGACAGGGGGGAGCCTACGAGCAGTACTTC
>TRBJ1-1|NA|few|TRBV10-3
CAISETRGMNTEAFF
TGTGCCATCAGTGAGACGAGGGGGATGAACACTGAAGCTTTCTTT
>TRBJ2-7|NA|many|TRBV2
CATHGLSKPYEQYF
TGTGCCACCCATGGGTTGTCAAAACCCTACGAGCAGTACTTC
>TRBJ1-1|NA|many|TRBV7-8
CASSLYRGVQNTEAFF
TGTGCCAGCAGCTTATATAGGGGTGTCCAGAACACTGAAGCTTTCTTT
>TRBJ2-5|TRBD2|many|TRBV7-2
CASSPSGGLETQYF
TGTGCCAGCAGCCCCAGCGGGGGGTTGGAGACCCAGTACTTC
>TRBJ1-2|TRBD1|many|TRBV5-5
CASSKGGTGTNYGYTF
TGTGCCAGCAGCAAAGGGGGCACGGGAACTAACTATGGCTACACCTTC